This record looks at one T cell receptor beta chain sequence and its context. The germline V gene has CDR1 SGHNT and CDR2 YYREEE (reference sequence). The length of the CDR3 is 19 residues. The V gene end was trimmed by 5 bases and the J gene end by 0 bases; junction bases not matched to a gene: 12. The data stem from a study of blood T cell repertoires in COVID-19. At the level of the study: Sources were T cells, B-cell-depleted T cells, or PBMCs; the material itself was cDNA or gDNA.

Authors' methods: Nucleated cell number was recorded as an estimate derived from reference gene primer amplification. The protocol was immunoSEQ multiplex PCR, while the TCRdb copy is restricted to in-frame clones and leaves out a portion. D and trimming were read from the DNA, whereas the V and J calls and clone size are those reported in that table. The sample gives 88,000 or so clones, 86% of which show up once; roughly 7.2% is in the top ten. The chain employs TRBV5-4 and TRBJ2-7; 15 bases agree with TRBD2. Sequencing was performed on peripheral blood. This receptor was taken from a man between 60 and 75 years old with acute or convalescent COVID-19. This chain's CDR3 is CASSTPGLAGGQSSYEQYF. The CDR3 nucleotides read TGTGCCAGCAGTACCCCGGGACTAGCGGGGGGCCAGAGCTCCTACGAGCAGTACTTC. Combining the CDR3 with reference TRBV5-4 and TRBJ2-7 gives the whole variable domain ETGVTQSPTHLIKTRGQQVTLRCSSQSGHNTVSWYQQALGQGPQFIFQYYREEENGRGNFPPRFSGLQFPNYSSELNVNALELDDSALYLCASSTPGLAGGQSSYEQYFGPGTRLTVT.